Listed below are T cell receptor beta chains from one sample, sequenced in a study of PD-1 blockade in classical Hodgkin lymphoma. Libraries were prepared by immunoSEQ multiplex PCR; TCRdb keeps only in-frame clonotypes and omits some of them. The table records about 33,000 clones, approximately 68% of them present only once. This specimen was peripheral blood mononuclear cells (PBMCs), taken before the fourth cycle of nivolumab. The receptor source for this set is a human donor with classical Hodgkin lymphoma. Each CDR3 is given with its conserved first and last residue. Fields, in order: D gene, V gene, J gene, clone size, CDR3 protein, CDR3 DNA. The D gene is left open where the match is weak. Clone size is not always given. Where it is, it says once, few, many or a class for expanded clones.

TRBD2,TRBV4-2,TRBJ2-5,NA,CASSQGATSGSPFRQTQYF,TGTGCCAGCAGCCAAGGAGCGACTAGCGGGAGCCCATTCAGGCAGACCCAGTACTTC
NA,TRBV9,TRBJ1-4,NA,CASSREGVTNEKLFF,TGTGCCAGCAGCAGGGAGGGGGTAACTAATGAAAAACTGTTTTTT
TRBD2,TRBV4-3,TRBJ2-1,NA,CASSYVAGGADEQFF,TGCGCCAGCAGCTATGTAGCGGGAGGGGCAGATGAGCAGTTCTTC
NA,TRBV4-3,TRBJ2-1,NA,CASSQEPSSYNEQFF,TGCGCCAGCAGCCAAGAGCCTAGCTCCTACAATGAGCAGTTCTTC
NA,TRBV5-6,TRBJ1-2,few,CASRLARSEGYTF,TGTGCCAGCAGGTTGGCCAGGTCAGAGGGCTACACCTTC
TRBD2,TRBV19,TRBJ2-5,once,CASSIVGDVWGGEETQYF,TGTGCCAGTAGTATAGTAGGGGACGTTTGGGGGGGAGAAGAGACCCAGTACTTC
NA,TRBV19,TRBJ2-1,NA,CASSGGMTYNEQFF,TGTGCCAGTAGTGGCGGCATGACCTACAATGAGCAGTTCTTC
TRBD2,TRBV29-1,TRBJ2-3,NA,CSVEDSVAGGPYEVDTQYF,TGCAGCGTTGAAGATTCAGTAGCGGGAGGGCCTTATGAGGTAGATACGCAGTATTTT
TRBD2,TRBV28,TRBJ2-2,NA,CASTGTSGSISIGELFF,TGTGCCAGCACAGGGACTAGCGGGAGCATCTCGATCGGGGAGCTGTTTTTT
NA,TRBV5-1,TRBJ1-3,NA,CASSLSSGGGNTIYF,TGCGCCAGCAGCTTATCCTCGGGGGGTGGAAACACCATATATTTT
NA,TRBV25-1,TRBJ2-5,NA,CAVSRGPSQYF,TGTGCCGTCAGCAGAGGGCCGTCCCAGTACTTC
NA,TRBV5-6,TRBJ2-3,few,CASSLVGYGADTQYF,TGTGCCAGCAGCTTGGTAGGGTATGGAGCAGATACGCAGTATTTT
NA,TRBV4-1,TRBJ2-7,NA,CASSQAGSYEQYF,TGCGCCAGCAGCCAAGCTGGGAGCTACGAGCAGTACTTC
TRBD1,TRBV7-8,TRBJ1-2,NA,CASSLMDPGTGLYGYTF,TGTGCCAGCAGCTTAATGGATCCCGGGACAGGTCTTTATGGCTACACCTTC
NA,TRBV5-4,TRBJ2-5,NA,CASSLPAKETQYF,TGTGCCAGCAGCTTGCCGGCGAAAGAGACCCAGTACTTC
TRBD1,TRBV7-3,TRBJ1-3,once,CASSPLDRGNTIYF,TGTGCCAGCAGCCCTTTGGACAGGGGAAACACCATATATTTT
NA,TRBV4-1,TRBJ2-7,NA,CASSQEDSSYEQYF,TGCGCCAGCAGCCAAGAGGACAGTTCCTACGAGCAGTACTTC
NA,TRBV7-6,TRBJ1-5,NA,CASSPGGRNQPQHF,TGTGCCAGCAGCCCGGGGGGTCGCAATCAGCCCCAGCATTTT
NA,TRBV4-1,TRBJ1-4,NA,CASSHGQGPDEKLFF,TGCGCCAGCAGCCATGGTCAGGGCCCAGACGAAAAACTGTTTTTT
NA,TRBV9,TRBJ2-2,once,CASSVQAANTGELFF,TGTGCCAGCAGCGTACAAGCGGCGAACACCGGGGAGCTGTTTTTT
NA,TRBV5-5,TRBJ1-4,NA,CASSLSATNEKLFF,TGTGCCAGCAGCTTGTCGGCAACTAATGAAAAACTGTTTTTT
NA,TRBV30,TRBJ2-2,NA,CAWSVPGRTTGELFF,TGTGCCTGGAGTGTACCTGGAAGAACAACCGGGGAGCTGTTTTTT
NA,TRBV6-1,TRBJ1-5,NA,CASSEAPTGQPQHF,TGTGCCAGCAGTGAAGCACCCACGGGACAGCCCCAGCATTTT
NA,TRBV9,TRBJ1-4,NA,CASSVGGWANEKLFF,TGTGCCAGCAGCGTAGGGGGGTGGGCTAATGAAAAACTGTTTTTT
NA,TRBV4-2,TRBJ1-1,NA,CASSQAGDTEAFF,TGTGCCAGCAGCCAAGCGGGGGACACTGAAGCTTTCTTT
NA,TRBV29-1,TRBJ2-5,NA,CSVEDTMDFGETQYF,TGCAGCGTTGAAGATACGATGGACTTCGGAGAGACCCAGTACTTC
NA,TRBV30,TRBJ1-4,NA,CAWSVLPQPGEKLFF,TGTGCCTGGAGTGTACTTCCACAGCCTGGTGAAAAACTGTTTTTT
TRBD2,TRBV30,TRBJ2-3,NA,CAWSVTERGGEYF,TGTGCCTGGAGTGTAACTGAGCGGGGGGGCGAGTATTTT
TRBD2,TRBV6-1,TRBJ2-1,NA,CASTISSGTYNEQFF,TGTGCCAGCACCATAAGTAGCGGGACCTACAATGAGCAGTTCTTC
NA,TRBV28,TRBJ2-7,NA,CASSFRTGENEQYF,TGTGCCAGCAGTTTTCGAACAGGAGAGAACGAGCAGTACTTC
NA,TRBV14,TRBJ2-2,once,CASNDPKGTGELFF,TGTGCCAGCAACGACCCCAAAGGCACCGGGGAGCTGTTTTTT
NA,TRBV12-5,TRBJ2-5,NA,CASGLEEETQYF,TGTGCTAGTGGTTTGGAGGAGGAGACCCAGTACTTC
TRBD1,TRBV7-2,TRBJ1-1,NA,CASSLAPGQGAFF,TGTGCCAGCAGCTTAGCTCCGGGACAGGGGGCTTTCTTT
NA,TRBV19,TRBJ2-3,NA,CASSPRAASTDTQYF,TGTGCCAGTAGTCCCCGAGCGGCTAGCACAGATACGCAGTATTTT
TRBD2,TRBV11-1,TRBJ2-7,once,CASSRTLADPSYEQYF,TGTGCCAGCAGCCGAACACTAGCGGACCCCTCCTACGAGCAGTACTTC
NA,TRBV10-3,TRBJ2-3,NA,CAIRGSPGELSTDTQYF,TGTGCCATACGGGGATCCCCCGGGGAGTTGAGCACAGATACGCAGTATTTT
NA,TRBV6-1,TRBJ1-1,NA,CASNPGTTEAFF,TGTGCCAGCAACCCGGGCACCACTGAAGCTTTCTTT
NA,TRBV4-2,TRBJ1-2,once,CASSQEGWGVDYGYTF,TGTGCCAGCAGCCAAGAGGGGTGGGGTGTAGACTATGGCTACACCTTC
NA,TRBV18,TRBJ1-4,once,CASSRDANEKLFF,TGTGCCAGCTCACGAGATGCTAATGAAAAACTGTTTTTT
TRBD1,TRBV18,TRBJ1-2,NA,CASSPKGDSFPTGGYTF,TGTGCCAGCTCACCTAAGGGGGACAGTTTCCCAACGGGTGGCTACACCTTC
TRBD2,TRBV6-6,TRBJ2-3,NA,CASRSGGVTDTQYF,TGTGCCAGCAGGAGCGGGGGGGTCACAGATACGCAGTATTTT
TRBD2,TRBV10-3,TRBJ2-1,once,CAISVTGTSGSSYNEQFF,TGTGCCATCAGTGTAACGGGAACTAGCGGGAGCTCCTACAATGAGCAGTTCTTC
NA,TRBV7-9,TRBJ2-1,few,CASSSHFPSEQFF,TGTGCCAGCAGCTCTCACTTTCCCTCGGAGCAGTTCTTC
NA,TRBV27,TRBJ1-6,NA,CASSSDYNSPLHF,TGTGCCAGCAGTTCGGATTATAATTCACCCCTCCACTTT
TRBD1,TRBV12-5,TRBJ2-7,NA,CASGLSSPRQGYSYEQYF,TGTGCTAGTGGTTTGTCCTCCCCACGACAGGGGTATTCCTACGAGCAGTACTTC
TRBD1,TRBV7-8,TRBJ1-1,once,CASSLADRGQKTEAFF,TGTGCCAGCAGCTTAGCCGACAGGGGGCAGAAGACTGAAGCTTTCTTT
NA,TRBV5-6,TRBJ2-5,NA,CASTIAGRKETQYF,TGTGCCAGCACCATAGCCGGCAGAAAAGAGACCCAGTACTTC
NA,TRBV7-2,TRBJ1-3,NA,CASSVPGGTIYF,TGTGCCAGCAGCGTGCCTGGCGGCACCATATATTTT
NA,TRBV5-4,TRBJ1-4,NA,CASSFTVNEKLFF,TGTGCCAGCAGCTTTACGGTTAATGAAAAACTGTTTTTT
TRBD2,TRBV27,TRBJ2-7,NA,CASTFQGTSSEQYF,TGTGCCAGCACCTTTCAAGGGACTAGCTCCGAGCAGTACTTC
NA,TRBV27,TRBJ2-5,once,CASRKPGKETQYF,TGTGCCAGCAGGAAGCCGGGGAAAGAGACCCAGTACTTC
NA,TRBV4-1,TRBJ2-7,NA,CASSQVTSSPEQYF,TGCGCCAGCAGCCAAGTAACTAGCTCACCCGAGCAGTACTTC
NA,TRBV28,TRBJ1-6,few,CASSWTGGNSPLHF,TGTGCCAGCAGTTGGACTGGAGGTAATTCACCCCTCCACTTT
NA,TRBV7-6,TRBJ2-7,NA,CASSLSGLSEQYF,TGTGCCAGCAGCTTATCAGGGCTCAGCGAGCAGTACTTC